One sample yielded the 31 T cell receptor beta chains listed below, sequenced in a study of blood T cell repertoires in COVID-19 (dated by TCRdb to 2018 to 2021). The library relied on the immunoSEQ multiplex PCR assay. TCRdb holds this immuneACCESS table with in-frame rearrangements only. Some clones are missing; in checked studies, unresolved V genes explain under half, and the rest has no known cause. This sample is represented by fewer than 450,000 clones; around 90% of them were singletons. Clones ranked in the top ten supply 0.6% of the sample. The sample consisted of PBMCs or T cells enriched from blood (not recorded which). The receptor set was obtained from a man between 18 and 35 years old who had recovered from COVID-19.

V is TRBV18 and J is TRBJ1-5; the match to TRBD1 covers 9 bases. Germline V gives CDR1 KGHSH, CDR2 LQKENI. The CDR3 length is 16 residues. J lost 4 bases, V lost 3 bases, and 7 bases had no gene match. The CDR3 sequence is CASSPQRTGVNQPQHF. CDR3 DNA sequence: TGTGCCAGCTCACCTCAAAGGACAGGGGTGAATCAGCCCCAGCATTTT.

The count of this clone is one. The chain couples TRBV11-2 to TRBJ2-7, with D perhaps matching TRBD2 (5 bases). The germline gives CDR1 SGHAT, CDR2 FQNNGV. The CDR3 covers 14 residues. The V end lost 5 bases, the J end lost 5 bases, and 16 bases lay between the germline ends. The CDR3 DNA is TGTGCCAGCAGCACCAGAACTAGGGTCCACGAGCAGTACTTC. The encoded protein is CASSTRTRVHEQYF. The full variable domain, with the rest looked up from reference TRBV11-2 and TRBJ2-7, is EAGVAQSPRYKIIEKRQSVAFWCNPISGHATLYWYQQILGQGPKLLIQFQNNGVVDDSQLPKDRFSAERLKGVDSTLKIQPAKLEDSAVYLCASSTRTRVHEQYFGPGTRLTVT.

V gene TRBV7-8 combines with J gene TRBJ1-2, with 9 nucleotides matching TRBD1. Unmatched junction bases numbered 3, after V lost 5 bases and J lost 2 bases. The length of the CDR3 is 14 residues. Germline-derived CDR1 and CDR2 are SGHVS and FQNEAQ. The CDR3 nucleotides are TGTGCCAGCAGCGAGGGGACAGGGAACTATGGCTACACCTTC. Its protein is CASSEGTGNYGYTF.

This chain links TRBV18 with TRBJ2-7; a weak D match, TRBD1 (6 bases). This CDR3 comprises 15 residues. The germline CDR1 and CDR2 sequences are KGHSH and LQKENI. V was cut by 4 bases and J by 2 bases, with 15 bases left in between. The CDR3 DNA is TGTGCCAGCTCACAGGCAGCACAGGGACCCTACGAGCAGTACTTC. Translating it yields CASSQAAQGPYEQYF.

This rearrangement joins TRBV14 to TRBJ1-2; 7 bases fit TRBD1. With V trimmed by 4 bases and J by 7 bases, 6 bases remained unmatched. Germline V gives CDR1 SGHDN, CDR2 FVKESK. This CDR3 region has 13 residues. This CDR3 is CASSPLTGSGYTF. Written as DNA, the CDR3 is TGTGCCAGCAGCCCCCTGACAGGGAGTGGCTACACCTTC.

The gene calls are TRBV28 and TRBJ1-5, with 7 bases aligning to TRBD1. V lost 3 bases and J lost 6; bases outside the gene matches: 8. CDR3 length equals 15 residues. Germline loops: CDR1 MDHEN, CDR2 SYDVKM. As DNA, the CDR3 is TGTGCCAGCAGTTTCTCGGACAGGCCTGCTCAGCCCCAGCATTTT. Translation: CASSFSDRPAQPQHF. Together with reference TRBV28 and TRBJ1-5, the CDR3 gives the full variable domain: DVKVTQSSRYLVKRTGEKVFLECVQDMDHENMFWYRQDPGLGLRLIYFSYDVKMKEKGDIPEGYSVSREKKERFSLILESASTNQTSMYLCASSFSDRPAQPQHFGDGTRLSIL.

The chain employs TRBV7-9 and TRBJ1-1; D is unresolved. CDR3 length: 12 amino acids. The V end was cut by 4 bases, the J end by 0 bases, with 3 bases between. The germline gives CDR1 SEHNR, CDR2 FQNEAQ (reference sequence). This CDR3 reads CASSYMNTEAFF. DNA for the CDR3: TGTGCCAGCAGCTACATGAACACTGAAGCTTTCTTT.

The rearrangement uses TRBV5-1 and TRBJ2-5, with 12 nucleotides matching TRBD2. Per germline, CDR1 SGHRS and CDR2 YFSETQ. J lost 2 bases, V lost 5 bases, and 7 bases had no gene match. The CDR3 extends over 16 amino acids. Written as DNA, the CDR3 is TGCGCCAGCAGTTTACTAGCGGGGGGCCCACAAGAGACCCAGTACTTC. Translation gives CASSLLAGGPQETQYF.

The chain is built from TRBV13 and TRBJ1-5, with 7 bases aligning to TRBD1. CDR3 length equals 14 residues. The germline gives CDR1 PRHDT, CDR2 FYEKMQ (reference sequence). The J segment lost 10 bases and the V segment lost 0 bases, leaving 6 bases of the junction unmatched. The CDR3 spells CASSLGTGSTPQHF. For the CDR3, the DNA is TGTGCCAGCAGCTTAGGGACAGGGAGTACCCCCCAGCATTTT.

The chain has TRBV10-3 and TRBJ1-5; TRBD1 might be the D (6 bases). The CDR3 has 13 residues. Trimming cost V 7 bases and J 5 bases, with 12 bases left between them. Germline loops: CDR1 ENHRY, CDR2 SYGVKD. The CDR3 DNA is TGTGCCATCAAGGGACAAGCGGATCAGCCCCAGCATTTT. Protein product: CAIKGQADQPQHF.

This chain links TRBV21-1 with TRBJ1-5; TRBD1 was called by the table and not checked on the DNA. TRBV21-1 counts as a pseudogene. This CDR3 comprises 15 residues. The CDR3 coding sequence is TGTGCCAGCACCAATGCCGACAGCGATAATCAGCCCCAGCATTTT. Amino acids: CASTNADSDNQPQHF.

This clone has just a few counts. The rearrangement links TRBV2 to TRBJ2-7; D not certain. The CDR3 spans 15 residues. The germline CDR1 and CDR2 sequences are SNHLY and FYNNEI. V lost 2 bases to trimming and J lost 0 bases, with 11 bases between them. CDR3 nucleotide sequence: TGTGCCAGCAGTGAAAGGCGGCATCTCTCCTACGAGCAGTACTTC. Its translation is CASSERRHLSYEQYF.

V is TRBV7-8 and J is TRBJ2-5; 7 nucleotides align to TRBD1. Losses at the gene ends were 8 bases for V and 6 bases for J; bases not matched to a gene: 6. Germline V gene sequence: CDR1 SGHVS, CDR2 FQNEAQ. The CDR3 runs 12 residues. CDR3 in DNA: TGTGCCAGCGGGAGACAGGGAAAGACCCAGTACTTC. It encodes CASGRQGKTQYF.

This clone turned up a few times. The chain couples TRBV5-5 to TRBJ1-1, with D maybe TRBD1 (5 bases). There are 16 residues in the CDR3. V was clipped by 4 bases and J by 0 bases, with 16 bases between them. Looked up from germline, CDR1 is SGHKS and CDR2 is YYEKEE (reference sequence). The CDR3 DNA sequence: TGTGCCAGCAGCCCCAGACCGACAGCGTTGAACACTGAAGCTTTCTTT. Protein product: CASSPRPTALNTEAFF.

V gene TRBV7-6 combines with J gene TRBJ2-7; a weak D match, TRBD1 (6 bases). The germline gives CDR1 SGHVS, CDR2 FNYEAQ. CDR3 length equals 19 residues. V was shortened by 5 bases and J by 0 bases, with 26 bases between the two germline ends. The CDR3 DNA is TGTGCCAGCAGCCCCGGGCCCCGTATCGGGACAACGTACTCCTACGAGCAGTACTTC. It is translated as CASSPGPRIGTTYSYEQYF. The complete variable domain, with remaining parts taken from reference TRBV7-6 and TRBJ2-7, reads GAGVSQSPRYKVTKRGQDVALRCDPISGHVSLYWYRQALGQGPEFLTYFNYEAQQDKSGLPNDRFSAERPEGSISTLTIQRTEQRDSAMYRCASSPGPRIGTTYSYEQYFGPGTRLTVT.

The CDR3 region is CASSGTGGHYGYTF. CDR3 coding DNA: TGTGCCAGCAGTGGGACAGGGGGCCACTATGGCTACACCTTC. This sequence joins TRBV28 and TRBJ1-2; 12 bases match TRBD1. CDR1 and CDR2 from the germline V gene are MDHEN and SYDVKM. Trimming cost V 5 bases and J 3 bases; bases outside gene matches: 1. The CDR3 totals 14 residues.

The chain couples TRBV15 to TRBJ2-1; TRBD2 agrees at 9 bases. Germline lookup yields CDR1 LNHNV and CDR2 YYDKDF (reference sequence). V was pared by 0 bases and J by 2 bases, with 2 bases of the junction left unmatched. The CDR3 covers 16 residues. CDR3 amino acids: CATSRDSGRTYNEQFF. CDR3 nucleotide sequence: TGTGCCACCAGCAGAGATAGCGGGAGAACCTACAATGAGCAGTTCTTC.

The V gene is TRBV2, the J gene TRBJ2-1; 13 bases match TRBD2. The V gene's germline CDR1 is SNHLY and CDR2 FYNNEI. The CDR3 contains 18 residues. The V and J ends lost 6 bases and 0 bases, in that order; junction bases with no gene match: 8. The CDR3 DNA reads as TGTGCCAGCAGGAGGCGACTAGCGGGAGGACACTCCTACAATGAGCAGTTCTTC. Its protein product is CASRRRLAGGHSYNEQFF.

CDR3 sequence reads: CATSLGIGSTGELFF. Here the CDR3 DNA reads TGTGCCACCAGCCTCGGGATTGGGAGCACCGGGGAGCTGTTTTTT. The V call is TRBV15, the J call TRBJ2-2, with a tentative D call TRBD2 (5 bases). Trimming took off 5 bases at V and 4 bases at J, with 14 bases between the two ends. Germline V gene data show CDR1 as LNHNV and CDR2 as YYDKDF (reference sequence). The CDR3 covers 15 residues.

The chain has TRBV19 and TRBJ2-3; 8 bases map to TRBD2. CDR3 length: 16 residues. Germline V gene sequence: CDR1 LNHDA, CDR2 SQIVND (reference sequence). The junction had 8 bases not matched to a gene; V was cut back by 4 bases and J by 2 bases. The CDR3 spells CASSRWPSGLTDTQYF. CDR3 bases: TGTGCCAGTAGTAGGTGGCCTAGCGGGCTCACAGATACGCAGTATTTT. Complete variable domain (other parts from reference TRBV19 and TRBJ2-3): DGGITQSPKYLFRKEGQNVTLSCEQNLNHDAMYWYRQDPGQGLRLIYYSQIVNDFQKGDIAEGYSVSREKKESFPLTVTSAQKNPTAFYLCASSRWPSGLTDTQYFGPGTRLTVL.

The gene calls are TRBV19 and TRBJ1-1; TRBD1 aligns across 7 bases. After removal of 4 bases from V and 8 bases from J, the junction contained 19 bases not matched to a gene. This CDR3 is built from 17 residues. Per germline, CDR1 LNHDA and CDR2 SQIVND (reference sequence). CDR3: CASSRRGGGDGGSEAFF. As DNA, the CDR3 is TGTGCCAGTAGTAGGAGAGGGGGCGGCGATGGAGGCTCCGAAGCTTTCTTT.

This chain links TRBV12-5 with TRBJ1-5, with TRBD1 identical over 9 bases. The CDR3 extends over 13 amino acids. Losses at the gene ends were 7 bases for V and 7 bases for J; bases not matched to a gene: 5. The germline V gene encodes CDR1 LGHNT and CDR2 FRNRAP. The CDR3: CASDDRGEQPQHF. The CDR3 DNA follows: TGTGCTAGTGACGACAGGGGGGAGCAGCCCCAGCATTTT.

J is TRBJ2-4 and V is TRBV27; tentatively, D is TRBD1 (6 bases). The CDR3 is 16 amino acids. V lost 2 bases and J lost 2, with 13 bases in between. The V gene's germline CDR1 is MNHEY and CDR2 SMNVEV (reference sequence). As DNA, the CDR3 is TGTGCCAGCAGTTTAACAGGGACCCCTACCAAAAACATTCAGTACTTC. This gives the protein CASSLTGTPTKNIQYF.

This clone turned up a few times. This sequence joins TRBV12-5 and TRBJ2-1; possibly TRBD1 for D (5 bases). The CDR3 is made up of 15 amino acids. The V end was cut by 4 bases, the J end by 7 bases, with 17 bases between. The germline CDR1 and CDR2 sequences are LGHNT and FRNRAP. The CDR3 is CASGSWYLRGNEQFF. Here the CDR3 DNA reads TGTGCTAGTGGTTCCTGGTACCTTAGGGGTAATGAGCAGTTCTTC. The whole variable domain, filled in from reference TRBV12-5 and TRBJ2-1, reads DARVTQTPRHKVTEMGQEVTMRCQPILGHNTVFWYRQTMMQGLELLAYFRNRAPLDDSGMPKDRFSAEMPDATLATLKIQPSEPRDSAVYFCASGSWYLRGNEQFFGPGTRLTVL.

This chain connects TRBV28 to TRBJ2-5; 10 nucleotides agree with TRBD1. V was clipped by 1 base and J by 2 bases; unmatched bases: 1. Germline CDR1 MDHEN, CDR2 SYDVKM. The CDR3 contains 15 residues. Written as DNA, the CDR3 is TGTGCCAGCAGTTTATTGGGACAGGGGCAAGAGACCCAGTACTTC. It is translated as CASSLLGQGQETQYF.

V is TRBV27 and J is TRBJ1-1; 8 bases match TRBD1. This CDR3 region has 14 residues. Unmatched junction bases numbered 1, after V lost 4 bases and J lost 0 bases. The germline gives CDR1 MNHEY, CDR2 SMNVEV (reference sequence). The CDR3 nucleotides are TGTGCCAGCAGTTGGACAGGGATGAACACTGAAGCTTTCTTT. Its protein is CASSWTGMNTEAFF.

The chain uses TRBV4-1 and TRBJ1-2, with D uncertain. Trimming took off 7 bases at V and 8 bases at J, with 20 bases between the two ends. This CDR3 has 14 residues. Germline CDR1 reads MGHRA; CDR2 reads YSYEKL. The CDR3: CASTPGETFVGYTF. Written as DNA, the CDR3 is TGCGCCAGCACCCCCGGAGAAACTTTTGTGGGCTACACCTTC.

This clone was seen a single time. CDR3: CASSPGLLNYGYTF. CDR3 bases: TGTGCCAGCAGTCCTGGACTCCTTAACTATGGCTACACCTTC. The V gene is TRBV27, the J gene TRBJ1-2; no reliable D call. The CDR3 is made up of 14 amino acids. In germline, CDR1 is MNHEY, CDR2 SMNVEV (reference sequence). The V gene lost 5 bases and the J gene lost 1 base, with 11 bases spanning the gap.

The chain joins TRBV28 to TRBJ1-3; D unclear. The CDR3 runs to 15 residues. CDR1 and CDR2 from the germline V gene are MDHEN and SYDVKM. The V and J ends lost 1 base and 3 bases respectively, with 10 bases between them. The CDR3 loop reads CASSLLRGYGNTIYF. CDR3 nucleotides: TGTGCCAGCAGTTTATTGAGAGGGTATGGAAACACCATATATTTT.

V and J are TRBV29-1 and TRBJ1-1; D not resolved. This CDR3 has 10 residues. The germline V and J ends were trimmed by 4 bases and 5 bases, with 5 bases remaining between them. Germline CDR1 reads SQVTM; CDR2 reads ANQGSEA. The CDR3 nucleotides are TGCAGCGTTGCCCGGACTGAAGCTTTCTTT. Translating gives CSVARTEAFF.

The V and J genes are TRBV7-9 and TRBJ1-4; D is possibly TRBD1 (5 bases). Germline lookup yields CDR1 SEHNR and CDR2 FQNEAQ (reference sequence). The CDR3 is 14 residues long. V gave up 3 bases and J gave up 8 bases, with 13 bases separating them. CDR3 coding DNA: TGTGCCAGCAGCTTCGGCACGGAGGGGGAAAAACTGTTTTTT. It is translated as CASSFGTEGEKLFF.